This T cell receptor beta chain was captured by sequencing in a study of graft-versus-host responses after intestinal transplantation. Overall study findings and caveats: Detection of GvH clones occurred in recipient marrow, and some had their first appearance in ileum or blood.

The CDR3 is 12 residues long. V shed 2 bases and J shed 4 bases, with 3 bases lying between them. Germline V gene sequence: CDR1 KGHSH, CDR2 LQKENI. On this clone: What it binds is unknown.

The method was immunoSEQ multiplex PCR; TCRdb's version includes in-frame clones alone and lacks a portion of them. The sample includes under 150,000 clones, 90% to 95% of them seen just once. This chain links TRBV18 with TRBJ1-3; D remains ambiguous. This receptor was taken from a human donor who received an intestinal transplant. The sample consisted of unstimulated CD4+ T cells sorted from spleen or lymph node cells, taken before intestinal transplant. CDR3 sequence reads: CASSPTGNTIYF. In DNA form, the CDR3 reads TGTGCCAGCTCACCAACAGGAAACACCATATATTTT.